The clone carrying this T cell receptor (beta chain) has only one observation. The antigen remains unidentified. Using viral peptide pools, the ViraFEST assay grew out antigen-specific CD4+ T cells prior to sequencing. Isolation of CD4+ T cells took place after more than 9 days of culture. Having tested negative for nucleocapsid antibodies, the vaccine recipients showed no prior SARS-CoV-2 infection. Per germline, CDR1 LNHDA and CDR2 SQIVND (reference sequence). V gave up 2 bases and J gave up 3 bases; unmatched junction bases: 6. There are 15 residues in the CDR3. This sample is drawn from a study of vaccination effects on CD4 cells after COVID-19. The study, taken as a whole, reports: Marked clonal contraction was seen late after vaccination (in both infection- and vaccine-induced clones).

Measured with immunoSEQ multiplex PCR; TCRdb has only the in-frame clones, and not every one. The sample yields fewer than 10,000 clones, around 74% seen once. Sequenced material: CD4+ T cells from PBMCs cultured with HCoV-229E spike peptides, taken before COVID-19 vaccination. The origin of this receptor is a human donor who received a COVID-19 vaccine. The chain is built from TRBV19 and TRBJ2-7; 8 bases map to TRBD2. CDR3 nucleotide sequence: TGTGCCAGTAGTATAACCGGGACTAGTAACTACGAGCAGTACTTC. Amino acid sequence: CASSITGTSNYEQYF.